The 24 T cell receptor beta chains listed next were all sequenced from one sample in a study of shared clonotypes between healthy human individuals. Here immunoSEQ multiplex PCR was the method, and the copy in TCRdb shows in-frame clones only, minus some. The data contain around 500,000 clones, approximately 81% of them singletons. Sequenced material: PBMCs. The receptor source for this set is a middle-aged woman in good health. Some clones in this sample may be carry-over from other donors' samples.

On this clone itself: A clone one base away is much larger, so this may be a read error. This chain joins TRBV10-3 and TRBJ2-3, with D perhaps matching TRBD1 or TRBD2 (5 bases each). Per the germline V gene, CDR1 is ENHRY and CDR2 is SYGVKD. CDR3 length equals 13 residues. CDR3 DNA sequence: TGTGACATCAGGGCAGGAGGAGAAGATACGCAGTATTTT. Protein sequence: CDIRAGGEDTQYF.

CDR3 nucleotide sequence: TGTGCCTCCTTGGGGTCGTCTACGACTGAAGCTTTCTTT. Translating it yields CASLGSSTTEAFF. The chain has TRBV28 and TRBJ1-1; D call uncertain. V was clipped by 11 bases and J by 5 bases, with 18 bases between them. This CDR3 has 13 residues. Germline V gene sequence: CDR1 MDHEN, CDR2 SYDVKM.

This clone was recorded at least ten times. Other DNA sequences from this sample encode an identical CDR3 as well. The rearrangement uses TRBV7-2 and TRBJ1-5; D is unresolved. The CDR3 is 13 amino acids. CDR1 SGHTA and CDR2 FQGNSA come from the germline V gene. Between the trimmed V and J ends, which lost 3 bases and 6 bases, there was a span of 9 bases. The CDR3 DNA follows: TGTGCCAGCAGCTTGCGGGTGGGTCAGCCCCAGCATTTT. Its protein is CASSLRVGQPQHF.

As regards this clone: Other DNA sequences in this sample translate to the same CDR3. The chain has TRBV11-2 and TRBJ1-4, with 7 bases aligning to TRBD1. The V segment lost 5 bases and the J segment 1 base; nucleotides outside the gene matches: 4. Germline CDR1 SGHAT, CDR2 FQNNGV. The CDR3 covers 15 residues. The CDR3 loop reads CASSPRQGTNEKLFF. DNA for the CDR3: TGTGCCAGCAGCCCACGACAGGGAACTAATGAAAAACTGTTTTTT.

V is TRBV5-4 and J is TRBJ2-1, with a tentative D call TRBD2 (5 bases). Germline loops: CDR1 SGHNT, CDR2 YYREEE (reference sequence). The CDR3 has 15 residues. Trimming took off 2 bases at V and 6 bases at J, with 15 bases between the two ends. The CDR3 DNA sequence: TGTGCCAGCAGCTTCGAGGGATTGGAGACCAATGAGCAGTTCTTC. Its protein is CASSFEGLETNEQFF.

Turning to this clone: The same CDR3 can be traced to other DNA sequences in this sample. CDR3 residues: CASSLRTDSYEQYF. The CDR3 DNA reads as TGCGCCAGCAGCCTTCGGACTGACTCCTACGAGCAGTACTTC. The gene calls are TRBV5-1 and TRBJ2-7, with D perhaps matching TRBD2 (5 bases). The CDR3 spans 14 residues. Germline V gives CDR1 SGHRS, CDR2 YFSETQ. V gave up 4 bases and J gave up 0 bases, with 11 bases separating them.

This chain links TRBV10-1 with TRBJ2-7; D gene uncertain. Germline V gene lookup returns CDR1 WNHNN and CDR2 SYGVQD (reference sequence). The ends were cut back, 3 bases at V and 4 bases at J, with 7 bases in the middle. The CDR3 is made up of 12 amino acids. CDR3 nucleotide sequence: TGCGCCAGCAGTGATCTGGGGTACGAGCAGTACTTC. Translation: CASSDLGYEQYF.

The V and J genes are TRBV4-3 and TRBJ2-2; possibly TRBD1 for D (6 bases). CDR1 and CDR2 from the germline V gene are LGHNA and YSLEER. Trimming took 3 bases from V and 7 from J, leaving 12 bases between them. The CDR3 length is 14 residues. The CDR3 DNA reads TGCGCCAGCAGCCATCGCACAGGGCACGGGGAGCTGTTTTTT. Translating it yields CASSHRTGHGELFF.

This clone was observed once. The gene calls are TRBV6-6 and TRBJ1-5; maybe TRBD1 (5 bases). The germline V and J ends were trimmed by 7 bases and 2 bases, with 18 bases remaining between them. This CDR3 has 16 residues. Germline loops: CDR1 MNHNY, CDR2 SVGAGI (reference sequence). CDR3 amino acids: CASTIPQGAGNQPQHF. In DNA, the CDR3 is TGTGCCAGCACCATTCCCCAGGGAGCCGGCAATCAGCCCCAGCATTTT.

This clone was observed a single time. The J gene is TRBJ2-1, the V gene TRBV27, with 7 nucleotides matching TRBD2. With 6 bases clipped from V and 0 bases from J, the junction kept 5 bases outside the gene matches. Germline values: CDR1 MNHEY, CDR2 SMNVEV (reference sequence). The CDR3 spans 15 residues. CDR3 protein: CASRPPSGSYNEQFF. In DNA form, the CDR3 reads TGTGCCAGCAGACCTCCTAGCGGCTCCTACAATGAGCAGTTCTTC.

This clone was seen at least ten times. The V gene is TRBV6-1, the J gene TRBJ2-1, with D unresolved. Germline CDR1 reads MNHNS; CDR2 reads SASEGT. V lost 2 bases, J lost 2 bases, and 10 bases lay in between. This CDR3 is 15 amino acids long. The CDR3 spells CASSEKPEPYNEQFF. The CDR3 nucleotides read TGTGCCAGCAGTGAAAAACCAGAGCCCTACAATGAGCAGTTCTTC.

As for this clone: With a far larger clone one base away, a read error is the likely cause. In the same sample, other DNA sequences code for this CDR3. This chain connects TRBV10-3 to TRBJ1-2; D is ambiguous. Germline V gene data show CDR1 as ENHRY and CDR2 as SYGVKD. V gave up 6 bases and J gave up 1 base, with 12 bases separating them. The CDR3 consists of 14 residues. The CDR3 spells CAIRAGNSNYGYTF. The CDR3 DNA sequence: TGTGCCATCAGAGCCGGAAACAGTAACTATGGCTACACCTTC.

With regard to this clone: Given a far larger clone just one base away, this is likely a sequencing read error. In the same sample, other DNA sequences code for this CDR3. In DNA form, the CDR3 reads TGTGCCAGCAGTACCCGTATGGGCACTGAGGCTTTCTTT. Residues: CASSTRMGTEAFF. J is TRBJ1-1 and V is TRBV27, with D unresolved. The CDR3 has 13 residues. The germline gives CDR1 MNHEY, CDR2 SMNVEV (reference sequence).

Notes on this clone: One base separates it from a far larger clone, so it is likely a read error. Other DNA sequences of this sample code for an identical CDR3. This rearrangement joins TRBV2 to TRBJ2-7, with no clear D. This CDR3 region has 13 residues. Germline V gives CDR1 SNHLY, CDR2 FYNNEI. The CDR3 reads CASSDVFSYEQYF. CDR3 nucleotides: TGTGCCAGTAGTGACGTGTTCTCCTACGAGCAGTACTTC.

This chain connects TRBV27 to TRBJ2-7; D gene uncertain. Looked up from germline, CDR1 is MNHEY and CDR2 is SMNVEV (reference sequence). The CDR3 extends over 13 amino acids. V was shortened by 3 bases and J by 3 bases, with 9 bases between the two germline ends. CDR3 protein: CASSFRLDYEQYF. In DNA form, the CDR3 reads TGTGCCAGCAGTTTTAGGCTAGACTACGAGCAGTACTTC.

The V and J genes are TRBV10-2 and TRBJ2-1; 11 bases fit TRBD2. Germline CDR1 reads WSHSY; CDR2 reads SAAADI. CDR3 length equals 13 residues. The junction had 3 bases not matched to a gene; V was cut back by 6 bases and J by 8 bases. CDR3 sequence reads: CASSLAGGDEQFF. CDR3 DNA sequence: TGCGCCAGCAGCCTAGCGGGAGGCGATGAGCAGTTCTTC.

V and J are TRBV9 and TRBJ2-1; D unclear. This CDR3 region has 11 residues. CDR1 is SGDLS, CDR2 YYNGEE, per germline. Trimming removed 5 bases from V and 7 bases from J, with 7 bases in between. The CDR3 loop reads CASRGMNEQFF. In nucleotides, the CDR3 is TGTGCCAGCAGAGGGATGAATGAGCAGTTCTTC.

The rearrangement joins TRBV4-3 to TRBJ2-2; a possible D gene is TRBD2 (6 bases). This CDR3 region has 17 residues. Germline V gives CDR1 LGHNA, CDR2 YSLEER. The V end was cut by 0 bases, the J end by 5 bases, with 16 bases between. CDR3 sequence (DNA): TGCGCCAGCAGCCAAGAAGTGGCGGGACCCTTAACCGGGGAGCTGTTTTTT. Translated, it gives CASSQEVAGPLTGELFF.

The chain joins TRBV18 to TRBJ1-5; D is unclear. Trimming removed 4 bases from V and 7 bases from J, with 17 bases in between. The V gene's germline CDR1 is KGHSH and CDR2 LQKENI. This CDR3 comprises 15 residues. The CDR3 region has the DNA TGTGCCAGCTCACTAGATACCCCGGGAGGCCAGCCCCAGCATTTT. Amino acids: CASSLDTPGGQPQHF.

CDR3 protein: CASSLTGTYEQYF. CDR3 bases: TGTGCCAGCAGCTTAACAGGGACCTACGAGCAGTACTTC. The chain links TRBV7-2 to TRBJ2-7; D might be TRBD1 (6 bases). CDR3 length: 13 residues. CDR1 is SGHTA, CDR2 FQGNSA, per germline. V lost 2 bases and J 2 bases, leaving 7 bases between the germline ends.

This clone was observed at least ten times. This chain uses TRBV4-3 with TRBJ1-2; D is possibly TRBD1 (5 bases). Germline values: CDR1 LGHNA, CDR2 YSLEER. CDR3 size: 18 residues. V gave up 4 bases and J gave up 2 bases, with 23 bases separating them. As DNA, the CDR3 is TGCGCCAGCAGCCCTTCACTAACCCCCGGGACCGTAAACTATGGCTACACCTTC. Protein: CASSPSLTPGTVNYGYTF.

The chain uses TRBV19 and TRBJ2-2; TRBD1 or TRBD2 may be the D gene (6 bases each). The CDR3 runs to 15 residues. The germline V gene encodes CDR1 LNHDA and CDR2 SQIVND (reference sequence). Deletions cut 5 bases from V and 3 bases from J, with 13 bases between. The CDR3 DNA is TGTGCCAGTAGTCGTGGAGGGGGAGACACCGGGGAGCTGTTTTTT. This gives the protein CASSRGGGDTGELFF.

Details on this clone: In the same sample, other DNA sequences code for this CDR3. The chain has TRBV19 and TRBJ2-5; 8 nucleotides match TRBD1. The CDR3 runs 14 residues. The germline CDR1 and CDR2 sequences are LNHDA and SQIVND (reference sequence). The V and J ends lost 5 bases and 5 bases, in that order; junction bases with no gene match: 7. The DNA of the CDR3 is TGTGCCAGTAGTGCGACAGGGGTTCAGGAGACCCAGTACTTC. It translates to CASSATGVQETQYF.

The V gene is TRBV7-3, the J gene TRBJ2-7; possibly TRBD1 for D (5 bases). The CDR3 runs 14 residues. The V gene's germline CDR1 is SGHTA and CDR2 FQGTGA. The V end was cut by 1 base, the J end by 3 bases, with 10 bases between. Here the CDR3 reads CASSLNARDYEQYF. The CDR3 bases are TGTGCCAGCAGCTTAAATGCCAGGGACTACGAGCAGTACTTC.